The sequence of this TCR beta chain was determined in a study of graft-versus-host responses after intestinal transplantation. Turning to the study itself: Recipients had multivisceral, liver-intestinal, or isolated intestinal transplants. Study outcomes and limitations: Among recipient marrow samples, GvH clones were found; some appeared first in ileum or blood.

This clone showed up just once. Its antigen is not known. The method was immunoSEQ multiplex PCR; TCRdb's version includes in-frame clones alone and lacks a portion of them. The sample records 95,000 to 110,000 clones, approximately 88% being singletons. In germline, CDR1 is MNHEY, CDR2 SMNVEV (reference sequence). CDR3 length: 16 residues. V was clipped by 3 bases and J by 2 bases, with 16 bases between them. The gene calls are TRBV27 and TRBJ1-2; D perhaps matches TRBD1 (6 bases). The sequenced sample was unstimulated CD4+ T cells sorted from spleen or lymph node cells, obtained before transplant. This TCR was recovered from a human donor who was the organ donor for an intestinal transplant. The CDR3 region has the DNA TGTGCCAGCAGTTTTGCGCCCCAACAGGGAAACTATGGCTACACCTTC. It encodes CASSFAPQQGNYGYTF.